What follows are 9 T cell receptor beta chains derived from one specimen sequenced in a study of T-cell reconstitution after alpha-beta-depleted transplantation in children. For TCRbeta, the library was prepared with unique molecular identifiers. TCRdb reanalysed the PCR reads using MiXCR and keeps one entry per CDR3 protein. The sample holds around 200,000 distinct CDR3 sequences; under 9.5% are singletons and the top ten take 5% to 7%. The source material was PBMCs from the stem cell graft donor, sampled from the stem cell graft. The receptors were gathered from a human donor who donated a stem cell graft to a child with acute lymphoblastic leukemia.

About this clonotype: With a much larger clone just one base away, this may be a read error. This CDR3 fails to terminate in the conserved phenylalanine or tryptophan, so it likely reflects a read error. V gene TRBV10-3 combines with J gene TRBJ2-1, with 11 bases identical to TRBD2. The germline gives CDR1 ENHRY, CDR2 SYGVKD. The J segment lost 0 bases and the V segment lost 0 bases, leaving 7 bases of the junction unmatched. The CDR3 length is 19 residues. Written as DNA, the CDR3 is TGTGCCATCAGTGAGTCTGGACTAGCGGGCCCAAGCTCCTACAATGAGCAGTTCTCC. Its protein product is CAISESGLAGPSSYNEQFS.

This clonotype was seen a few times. CDR3 region: CASSLSGASGNTIYF. CDR3 coding DNA: TGTGCCAGCAGTTTATCCGGGGCTTCTGGAAACACCATATATTTT. The chain recombines TRBV27 with TRBJ1-3, with D possibly being TRBD1 (5 bases). This CDR3 is 15 amino acids long. The germline gives CDR1 MNHEY, CDR2 SMNVEV (reference sequence). The germline V and J ends were trimmed by 0 bases and 1 base, with 7 bases remaining between them.

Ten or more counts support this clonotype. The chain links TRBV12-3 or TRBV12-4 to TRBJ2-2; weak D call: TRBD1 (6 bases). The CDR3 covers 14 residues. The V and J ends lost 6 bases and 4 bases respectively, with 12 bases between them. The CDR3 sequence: CASRSGVLTGELFF. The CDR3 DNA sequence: TGTGCCAGCAGGTCAGGGGTGCTCACCGGGGAGCTGTTTTTT.

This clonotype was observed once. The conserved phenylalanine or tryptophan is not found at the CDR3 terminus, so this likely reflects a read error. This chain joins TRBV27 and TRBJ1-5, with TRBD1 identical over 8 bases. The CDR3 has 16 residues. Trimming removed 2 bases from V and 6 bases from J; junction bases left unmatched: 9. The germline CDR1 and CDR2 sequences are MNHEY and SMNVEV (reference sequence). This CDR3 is CASSLVSTGEGQPQHI. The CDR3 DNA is TGTGCCAGCAGTTTAGTTTCGACAGGGGAGGGTCAGCCCCAGCATATT.

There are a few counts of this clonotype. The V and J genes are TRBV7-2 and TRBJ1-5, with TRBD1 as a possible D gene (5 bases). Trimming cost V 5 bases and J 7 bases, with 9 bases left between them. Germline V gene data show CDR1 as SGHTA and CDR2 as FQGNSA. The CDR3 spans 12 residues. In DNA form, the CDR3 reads TGTGCCAGCAGCGCTGGGGACCAGCCCCAGCATTTT. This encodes CASSAGDQPQHF.

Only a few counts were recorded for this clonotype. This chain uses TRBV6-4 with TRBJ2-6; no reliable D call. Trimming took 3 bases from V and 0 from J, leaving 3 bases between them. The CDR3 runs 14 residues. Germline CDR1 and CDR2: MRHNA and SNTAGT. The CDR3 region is CASSEVSGANVLTF. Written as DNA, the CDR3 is TGTGCCAGCAGTGAAGTCTCTGGGGCCAACGTCCTGACTTTC.

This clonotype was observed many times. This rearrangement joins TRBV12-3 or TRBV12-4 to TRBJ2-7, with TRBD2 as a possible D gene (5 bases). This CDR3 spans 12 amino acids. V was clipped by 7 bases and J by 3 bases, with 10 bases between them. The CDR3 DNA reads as TGTGCCAGCACCCGGGGTTACTACGAGCAGTACTTC. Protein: CASTRGYYEQYF.

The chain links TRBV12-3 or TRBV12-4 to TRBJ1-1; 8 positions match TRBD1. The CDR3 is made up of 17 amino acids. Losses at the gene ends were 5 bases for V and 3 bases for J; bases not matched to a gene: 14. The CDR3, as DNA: TGTGCCAGCAGTACCTCGACAGGGGCATGGGGGGACACTGAAGCTTTCTTT. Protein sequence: CASSTSTGAWGDTEAFF.

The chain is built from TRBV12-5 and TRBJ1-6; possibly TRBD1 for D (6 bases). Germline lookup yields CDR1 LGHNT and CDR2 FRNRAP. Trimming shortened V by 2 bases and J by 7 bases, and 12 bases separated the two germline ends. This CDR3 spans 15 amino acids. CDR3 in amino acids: CASGLLVGGNSPLHF. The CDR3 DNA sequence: TGTGCTAGTGGTTTGCTAGTAGGGGGGAATTCACCCCTCCACTTT. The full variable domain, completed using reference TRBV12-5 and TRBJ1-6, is DARVTQTPRHKVTEMGQEVTMRCQPILGHNTVFWYRQTMMQGLELLAYFRNRAPLDDSGMPKDRFSAEMPDATLATLKIQPSEPRDSAVYFCASGLLVGGNSPLHFGNGTRLTVT.